The next 22 T cell receptor beta chains were all read from a single sample in a study of cytomegalovirus exposure and HLA in healthy donors. Only in-frame clones appear in the TCRdb table, and some are missing; sequencing was by immunoSEQ multiplex PCR. The table records roughly 260,000 clones, just under 90% of them present only once. The sequencing input was PBMCs. These receptors were collected from a young man in good health and CMV-seronegative.

The CDR3 sequence: CASSGPTGAGNTIYF. The DNA of the CDR3 is TGTGCCAGCAGTGGCCCAACAGGGGCCGGAAACACCATATATTTT. This chain connects TRBV6-1 to TRBJ1-3; 7 bases line up with TRBD1. CDR3 length: 15 amino acids. Germline V gene lookup returns CDR1 MNHNS and CDR2 SASEGT. Losses at the gene ends were 4 bases for V and 4 bases for J; bases not matched to a gene: 7.

This chain joins TRBV5-5 and TRBJ2-7; TRBD1 matches at 8 bases. J gave up 2 bases and V 4 bases, and 2 bases lay outside the gene matches. The CDR3 spans 13 residues. Looked up from germline, CDR1 is SGHKS and CDR2 is YYEKEE (reference sequence). CDR3 nucleotide sequence: TGTGCCAGCAGCACGACAGGGGCCTACGAGCAGTACTTC. Protein: CASSTTGAYEQYF.

This chain uses TRBV2 with TRBJ2-1; D may be TRBD2 (5 bases). With 5 bases removed from V and 8 bases from J, the gap between germline ends came to 10 bases. CDR1 is SNHLY, CDR2 FYNNEI, per germline. The CDR3 covers 12 residues. DNA of the CDR3: TGTGCCAGCAGTTTTAGCGTCTATGAGCAGTTCTTC. Amino acid sequence: CASSFSVYEQFF. Full variable domain (outside the CDR3, taken from reference TRBV2 and TRBJ2-1): EPEVTQTPSHQVTQMGQEVILRCVPISNHLYFYWYRQILGQKVEFLVSFYNNEISEKSEIFDDQFSVERPDGSNFTLKIRSTKLEDSAMYFCASSFSVYEQFFGPGTRLTVL.

The chain uses TRBV5-1 and TRBJ2-7, with D possibly TRBD2 on 6 matching bases. The CDR3 runs 13 residues. The V and J ends lost 4 bases and 11 bases respectively, with 19 bases between them. Germline V CDR1 and CDR2: SGHRS, YFSETQ. In nucleotides, the CDR3 is TGCGCCAGCAGCCCTACCGGGGGACGGATGAAGTACTTC. Its protein product is CASSPTGGRMKYF.

This clone has just a few counts. The chain has TRBV30 and TRBJ1-6, with D possibly matching TRBD1 (6 bases). Trimming stripped 4 bases from V and 7 bases from J, with 14 bases between. Looked up from germline, CDR1 is GTSNPN and CDR2 is SVGIG (reference sequence). The CDR3 spans 14 residues. CDR3 in amino acids: CAWNLRGRNSPLHF. CDR3 bases: TGTGCCTGGAATCTCAGGGGAAGGAATTCACCCCTCCACTTT.

The chain combines TRBV5-1 with TRBJ2-3, with TRBD1 as a possible D gene (5 bases). Germline V lookup: CDR1 SGHRS, CDR2 YFSETQ. There are 18 residues in the CDR3. V was clipped by 3 bases and J by 0 bases, with 20 bases between them. In nucleotides, the CDR3 is TGCGCCAGCAGCTCTACAAAAACAGGCCACAGTAGCACAGATACGCAGTATTTT. This translates into CASSSTKTGHSSTDTQYF.

The chain recombines TRBV7-9 with TRBJ1-2, with TRBD1 matching 9 bases. Germline V gene sequence: CDR1 SEHNR, CDR2 FQNEAQ (reference sequence). The trim removed 4 bases at V and 1 base at J, leaving 7 bases unmatched. This CDR3 has 16 residues. This CDR3 is CASSSQQGAINYGYTF. In DNA, the CDR3 is TGTGCCAGCAGCTCTCAACAGGGGGCGATTAACTATGGCTACACCTTC.

The V and J genes are TRBV27 and TRBJ2-5, with 9 bases that match TRBD2. Looked up from germline, CDR1 is MNHEY and CDR2 is SMNVEV (reference sequence). The CDR3 runs to 13 residues. The junction had 3 bases not matched to a gene; V was cut back by 6 bases and J by 4 bases. As DNA, the CDR3 is TGTGCCAGCAGGGGACTAGCTGGAGAGACCCAGTACTTC. Translating gives CASRGLAGETQYF.

The V gene is TRBV27, the J gene TRBJ2-7; 8 positions match TRBD2. CDR3 size: 15 residues. Germline values: CDR1 MNHEY, CDR2 SMNVEV (reference sequence). V lost 1 base, J lost 6 bases, and 8 bases stayed unmatched. The DNA of the CDR3 is TGTGCCAGCAGTTTATTAGCGGGGATCCTAGGCGAGCAGTACTTC. This encodes CASSLLAGILGEQYF.

V and J are TRBV2 and TRBJ2-6; possibly TRBD1 for D (5 bases). The germline V gene encodes CDR1 SNHLY and CDR2 FYNNEI. The CDR3 length is 17 residues. Trimming shortened V by 2 bases and J by 2 bases, and 13 bases separated the two germline ends. CDR3 sequence reads: CASSEWAGSTGANVLTF. CDR3 DNA: TGTGCCAGCAGTGAATGGGCAGGGTCTACTGGGGCCAACGTCCTGACTTTC.

The chain carries TRBV28 and TRBJ2-7; 9 nucleotides match TRBD1. The V gene's germline CDR1 is MDHEN and CDR2 SYDVKM. The CDR3 extends over 16 amino acids. V lost 5 bases, J lost 4 bases, and 12 bases stayed unmatched. Written as DNA, the CDR3 is TGTGCCAGCAGTGCCCTGGGACAGGGCGGTTGGTACGAGCAGTACTTC. As protein: CASSALGQGGWYEQYF.

The rearrangement links TRBV7-3 to TRBJ2-5; possible D gene TRBD1, 6 bases. The CDR3 is made up of 13 amino acids. V lost 4 bases to trimming and J lost 5 bases, with 11 bases between them. The V gene's germline CDR1 is SGHTA and CDR2 FQGTGA. CDR3 nucleotides: TGTGCCAGCAGCTCTTCAGGGGCCGAGACCCAGTACTTC. Residues: CASSSSGAETQYF.

The CDR3 loop reads CASRYHTGLSEAFF. For the CDR3, the DNA is TGCGCCAGCAGGTACCACACAGGGCTCTCTGAAGCTTTCTTT. The chain recombines TRBV5-1 with TRBJ1-1; D perhaps matches TRBD1 (6 bases). Germline V gene lookup returns CDR1 SGHRS and CDR2 YFSETQ. V was shortened by 5 bases and J by 6 bases, with 17 bases between the two germline ends. The CDR3 is 14 amino acids.

The rearrangement uses TRBV27 and TRBJ2-1; tentatively, D is TRBD2 (7 bases). V was shortened by 1 base and J by 3 bases, with 13 bases between the two germline ends. There are 16 residues in the CDR3. Germline V lookup: CDR1 MNHEY, CDR2 SMNVEV (reference sequence). CDR3 region: CASSLFPAGHYNEQFF. Written as DNA, the CDR3 is TGTGCCAGCAGTTTATTCCCAGCGGGACACTACAATGAGCAGTTCTTC.

The rearrangement links TRBV7-2 to TRBJ2-5, with 9 bases matching TRBD1. The CDR3 runs 16 residues. In germline, CDR1 is SGHTA, CDR2 FQGNSA. The ends lost 6 bases at V and 5 bases at J; junction bases unmatched: 13. The CDR3 is CASRHLIRDRDETQYF. CDR3 nucleotides: TGTGCCAGCAGACATCTAATCCGGGACAGGGACGAGACCCAGTACTTC.

The V call is TRBV9, the J call TRBJ1-1, with D uncertain. This CDR3 contains 14 residues. Germline assignment: CDR1 SGDLS and CDR2 YYNGEE. V was trimmed by 2 bases and J by 4 bases, leaving 12 bases between them. CDR3 sequence (DNA): TGTGCCAGCAGCGTTGAGGTCGTTGGCACTGAAGCTTTCTTT. Amino acid sequence: CASSVEVVGTEAFF.

This rearrangement joins TRBV6-1 to TRBJ2-2; 7 bases map to TRBD2. V trimming: 7 bases; J trimming: 6 bases; junction bases outside the gene matches: 8. Germline V gene data show CDR1 as MNHNS and CDR2 as SASEGT. The CDR3 is 14 residues long. CDR3 sequence reads: CASIRRLASGELFF. The CDR3 region has the DNA TGTGCCAGCATTCGACGACTAGCCTCCGGGGAGCTGTTTTTT.

The genes are TRBV11-2 and TRBJ2-7; possible D gene TRBD2, 6 bases. Germline assignment: CDR1 SGHAT and CDR2 FQNNGV. The V end was cut by 0 bases, the J end by 7 bases, with 13 bases between. The CDR3 extends over 14 amino acids. The CDR3 nucleotides read TGTGCCAGCAGCTTAGAGTTGCAGGCGGGGGAGCAGTACTTC. It translates to CASSLELQAGEQYF.

The chain carries TRBV4-3 and TRBJ1-1; no definite D call. The CDR3 consists of 15 residues. From germline, CDR1 is LGHNA and CDR2 YSLEER. V was pared by 1 base and J by 1 base, with 10 bases between. CDR3 in amino acids: CASSQGSGRNTEAFF. CDR3 coding DNA: TGCGCCAGCAGCCAAGGCTCAGGAAGGAACACTGAAGCTTTCTTT.

V gene TRBV28 combines with J gene TRBJ2-1, with 7 bases fitting TRBD2. CDR1 is MDHEN and CDR2 is SYDVKM in the germline V gene. The CDR3 spans 15 residues. The V and J ends lost 6 bases and 0 bases, in that order; junction bases with no gene match: 5. Written as DNA, the CDR3 is TGTGCCAGCAGGGGGGACTACCACTCCTACAATGAGCAGTTCTTC. It translates to CASRGDYHSYNEQFF.

The CDR3 DNA reads TGTGCCAGAAACGGGAAGGAAAAACTGTTTTTT. It is translated as CARNGKEKLFF. This sequence joins TRBV6-5 and TRBJ1-4; D remains unclear. V was pared by 9 bases and J by 8 bases, with 10 bases between. Germline values: CDR1 MNHEY, CDR2 SVGAGI. The CDR3 is 11 amino acids.

This chain's CDR3 is CASSQETGYSREQYF. The CDR3 coding sequence is TGCGCCAGCAGCCAGGAGACAGGGTATTCTAGGGAGCAGTACTTC. The chain combines TRBV4-3 with TRBJ2-7, with TRBD1 identical over 7 bases. The V gene end was trimmed by 3 bases and the J gene end by 7 bases; junction bases not matched to a gene: 12. The CDR3 runs to 15 residues. CDR1 LGHNA and CDR2 YSLEER come from the germline V gene.